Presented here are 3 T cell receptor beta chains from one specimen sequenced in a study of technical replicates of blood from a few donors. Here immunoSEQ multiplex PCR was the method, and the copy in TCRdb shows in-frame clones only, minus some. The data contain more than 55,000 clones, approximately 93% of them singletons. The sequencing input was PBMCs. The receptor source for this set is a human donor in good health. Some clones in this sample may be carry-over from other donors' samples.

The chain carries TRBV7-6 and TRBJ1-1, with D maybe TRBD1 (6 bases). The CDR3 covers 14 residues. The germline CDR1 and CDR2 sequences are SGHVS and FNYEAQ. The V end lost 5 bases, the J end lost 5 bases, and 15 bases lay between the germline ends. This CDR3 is CASSQMGGRTEAFF. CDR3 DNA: TGTGCCAGCAGCCAAATGGGGGGGCGGACTGAAGCTTTCTTT.

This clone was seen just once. This CDR3 reads CASSLNREQYF. In DNA form, the CDR3 reads TGCGCCAGCAGCTTGAATCGGGAGCAGTACTTC. V is TRBV5-1 and J is TRBJ2-7; D is unresolved. This CDR3 region has 11 residues. Looked up from germline, CDR1 is SGHRS and CDR2 is YFSETQ. Trimming left V 1 base short and J 7 bases short, with 6 bases between.

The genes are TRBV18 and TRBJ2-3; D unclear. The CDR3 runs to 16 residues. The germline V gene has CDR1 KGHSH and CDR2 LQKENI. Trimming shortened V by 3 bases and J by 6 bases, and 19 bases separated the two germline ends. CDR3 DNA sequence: TGTGCCAGCTCACCGGGTTCGGGTCACGGAGACGATACGCAGTATTTT. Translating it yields CASSPGSGHGDDTQYF.